This T cell receptor beta chain was retrieved from a study of shared clonotypes between healthy human individuals. As for the study in general: The donor pool was made up of a couple of women and three men aged 18 to 49.

Only in-frame clones appear in the TCRdb table, and some are missing; sequencing was by immunoSEQ multiplex PCR. The sample records some 2 million clones, about 94% being singletons. The CDR3 sequence is 13 residues long. The germline V gene encodes CDR1 SEHNR and CDR2 FQNEAQ (reference sequence). V was trimmed by 1 base and J by 4 bases, leaving 4 bases between them. The naive CD8 fraction comprised CD45RO-negative cells positively selected for CCR7 and excluded terminally differentiated effector memory CD45RA+ cells. V gene TRBV7-9 combines with J gene TRBJ2-2; D is unclear. The TCR was taken from a young man in good health. The sequenced sample consisted of naive CD8+ T cells sorted from blood. The CDR3 DNA sequence: TGTGCCAGCAGCTTAGTTATCACCGGGGAGCTGTTTTTT. Translation: CASSLVITGELFF.